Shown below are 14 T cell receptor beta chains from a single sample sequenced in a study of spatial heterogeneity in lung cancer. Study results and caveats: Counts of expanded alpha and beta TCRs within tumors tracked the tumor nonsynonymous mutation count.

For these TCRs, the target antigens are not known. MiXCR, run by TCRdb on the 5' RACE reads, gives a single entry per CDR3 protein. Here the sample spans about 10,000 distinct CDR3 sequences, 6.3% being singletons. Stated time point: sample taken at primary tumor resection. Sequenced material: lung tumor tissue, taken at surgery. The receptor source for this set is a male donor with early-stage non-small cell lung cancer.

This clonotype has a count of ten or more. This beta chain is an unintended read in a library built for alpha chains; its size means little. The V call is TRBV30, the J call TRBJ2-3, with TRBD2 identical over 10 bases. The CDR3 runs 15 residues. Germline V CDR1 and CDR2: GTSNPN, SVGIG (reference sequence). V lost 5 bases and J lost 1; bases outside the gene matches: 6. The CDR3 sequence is CAWGPLAGGTDTQYF. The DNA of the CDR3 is TGTGCCTGGGGGCCCCTAGCGGGGGGCACAGATACGCAGTATTTT.

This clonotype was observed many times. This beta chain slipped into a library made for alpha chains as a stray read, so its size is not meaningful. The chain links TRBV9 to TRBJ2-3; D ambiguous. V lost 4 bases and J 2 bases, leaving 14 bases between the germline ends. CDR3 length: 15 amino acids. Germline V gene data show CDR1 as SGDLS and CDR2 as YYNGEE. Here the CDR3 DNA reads TGTGCCAGCAGCCCTCAGATGGGATACACAGATACGCAGTATTTT. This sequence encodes CASSPQMGYTDTQYF.

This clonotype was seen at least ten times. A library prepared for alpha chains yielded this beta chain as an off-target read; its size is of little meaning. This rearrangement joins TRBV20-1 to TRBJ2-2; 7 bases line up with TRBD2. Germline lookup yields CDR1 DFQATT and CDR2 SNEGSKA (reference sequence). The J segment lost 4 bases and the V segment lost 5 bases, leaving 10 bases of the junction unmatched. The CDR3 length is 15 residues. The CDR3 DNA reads TGCAGTGCTTCGCATCCGGGACTACGCACCGGGGAGCTGTTTTTT. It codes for CSASHPGLRTGELFF.

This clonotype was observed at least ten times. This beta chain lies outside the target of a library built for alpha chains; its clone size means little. CDR3 protein: CSARTSGTNTGELFF. For the CDR3, the DNA is TGCAGTGCTAGAACTAGCGGAACGAACACCGGGGAGCTGTTTTTT. V gene TRBV20-1 combines with J gene TRBJ2-2; 8 bases match TRBD2. The junction had 2 bases not matched to a gene; V was cut back by 2 bases and J by 0 bases. CDR3 length equals 15 residues. The germline V gene has CDR1 DFQATT and CDR2 SNEGSKA (reference sequence).

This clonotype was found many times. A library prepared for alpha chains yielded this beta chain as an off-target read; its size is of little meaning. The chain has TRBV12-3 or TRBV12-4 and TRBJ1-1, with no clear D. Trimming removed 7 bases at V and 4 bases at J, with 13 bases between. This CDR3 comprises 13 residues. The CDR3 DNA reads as TGTGCCAGCACCTACGGTGGCCTCACTGAAGCTTTCTTT. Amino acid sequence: CASTYGGLTEAFF.

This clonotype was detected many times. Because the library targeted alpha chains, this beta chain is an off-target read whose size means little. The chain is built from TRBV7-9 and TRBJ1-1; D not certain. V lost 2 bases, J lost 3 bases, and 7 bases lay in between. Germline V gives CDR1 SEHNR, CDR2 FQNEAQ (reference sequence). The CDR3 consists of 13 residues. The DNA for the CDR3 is TGTGCCAGCAGCTTAAGTAGGGACACTGAAGCTTTCTTT. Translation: CASSLSRDTEAFF.

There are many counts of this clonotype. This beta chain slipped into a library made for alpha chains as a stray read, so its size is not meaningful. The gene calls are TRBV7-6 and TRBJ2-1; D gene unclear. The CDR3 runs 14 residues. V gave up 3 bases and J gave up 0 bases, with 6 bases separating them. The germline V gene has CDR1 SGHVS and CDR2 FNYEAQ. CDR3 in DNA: TGTGCCAGCAGCTTTGACCTCTCCTACAATGAGCAGTTCTTC. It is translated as CASSFDLSYNEQFF.

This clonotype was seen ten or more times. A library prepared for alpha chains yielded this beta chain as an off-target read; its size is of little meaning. In DNA form, the CDR3 reads TGCGCCAGCAGCCTCGCAGAAGCTTATGGCTACACCTTC. Its protein is CASSLAEAYGYTF. This chain joins TRBV4-1 and TRBJ1-2; D is undetermined. CDR3 size: 13 residues. CDR1 is MGHRA, CDR2 YSYEKL, per germline. V shed 4 bases and J shed 5 bases, with 11 bases lying between them.

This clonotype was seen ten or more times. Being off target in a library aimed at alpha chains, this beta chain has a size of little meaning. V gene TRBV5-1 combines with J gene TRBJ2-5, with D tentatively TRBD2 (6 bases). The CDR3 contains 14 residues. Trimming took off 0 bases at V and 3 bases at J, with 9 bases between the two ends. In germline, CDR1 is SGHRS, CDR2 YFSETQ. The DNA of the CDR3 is TGCGCCAGCAGCTTGGTTACGGGGGAAGAGACCCAGTACTTC. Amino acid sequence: CASSLVTGEETQYF.

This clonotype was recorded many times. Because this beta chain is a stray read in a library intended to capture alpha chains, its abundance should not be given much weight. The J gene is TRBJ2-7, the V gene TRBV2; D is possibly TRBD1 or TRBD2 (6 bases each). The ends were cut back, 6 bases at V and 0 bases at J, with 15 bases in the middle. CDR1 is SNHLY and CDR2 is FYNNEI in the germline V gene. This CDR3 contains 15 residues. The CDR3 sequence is CASRKGGLFSYEQYF. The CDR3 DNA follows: TGTGCCAGCAGGAAAGGGGGGCTTTTCTCCTACGAGCAGTACTTC.

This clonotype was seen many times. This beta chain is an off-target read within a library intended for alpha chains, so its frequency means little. The CDR3 sequence: CSAEGHVGEQFF. In DNA, the CDR3 is TGCAGTGCCGAGGGGCACGTTGGTGAGCAGTTCTTC. This chain links TRBV20-1 with TRBJ2-1, with D perhaps being TRBD1 or TRBD2 (5 bases each). CDR1 is DFQATT and CDR2 is SNEGSKA in the germline V gene (reference sequence). Trimming removed 6 bases from V and 9 bases from J, with 15 bases in between. This CDR3 contains 12 residues.

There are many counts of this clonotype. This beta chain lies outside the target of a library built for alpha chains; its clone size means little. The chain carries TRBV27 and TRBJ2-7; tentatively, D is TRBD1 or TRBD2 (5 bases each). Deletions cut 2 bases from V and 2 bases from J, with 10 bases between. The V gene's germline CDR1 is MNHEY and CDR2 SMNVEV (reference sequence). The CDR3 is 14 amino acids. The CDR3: CASSLVGRAYEQYF. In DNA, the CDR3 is TGTGCCAGCAGTTTAGTGGGGCGGGCCTACGAGCAGTACTTC.

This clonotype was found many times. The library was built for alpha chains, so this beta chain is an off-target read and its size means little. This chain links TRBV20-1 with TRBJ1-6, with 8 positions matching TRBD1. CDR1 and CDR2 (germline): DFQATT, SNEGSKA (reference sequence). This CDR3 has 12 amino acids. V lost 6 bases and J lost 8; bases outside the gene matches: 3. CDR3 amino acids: CSALTGDSPLHF. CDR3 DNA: TGCAGTGCCCTGACAGGGGATTCACCCCTCCACTTT.

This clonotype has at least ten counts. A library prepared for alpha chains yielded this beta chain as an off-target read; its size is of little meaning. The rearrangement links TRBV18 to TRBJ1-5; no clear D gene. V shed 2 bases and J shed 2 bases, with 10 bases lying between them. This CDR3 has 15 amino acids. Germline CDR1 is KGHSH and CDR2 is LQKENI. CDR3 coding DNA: TGTGCCAGCTCACCAGTAGGAGTTGGCAATCAGCCCCAGCATTTT. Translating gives CASSPVGVGNQPQHF.